Here is one T cell receptor beta chain with its context. The antigen is undetermined. TCRdb's copy holds only in-frame clones and misses some; the assay was immunoSEQ multiplex PCR. The sample consists of 25,000 to 35,000 clones, 83% of them appearing once. The data derive from a study of PD-1 blockade in classical Hodgkin lymphoma. Germline V gene data show CDR1 as MNHEY and CDR2 as SVGAGI. The ends were cut back, 6 bases at V and 4 bases at J, with 13 bases in the middle. The CDR3 consists of 14 residues. Each patient relapsed following autologous stem cell transplantation, and prior brentuximab vedotin exposure differed. The patients, who had relapsed/refractory classical Hodgkin lymphoma, achieved best responses of complete response, partial response or progressive disease. The study's findings and limits: When nivolumab was started under 1 year after ASCT, patients were excluded. It was reported that newly diagnosed patients had less baseline TCR diversity than healthy donors.

The sequenced sample was peripheral blood mononuclear cells (PBMCs), obtained before the second cycle of nivolumab. This chain joins TRBV6-5 and TRBJ1-5, with a possible D match to TRBD1 (6 bases). The receptor comes from a human donor with classical Hodgkin lymphoma. The CDR3 loop reads CASRDGQLNQPQHF. For the CDR3, the DNA is TGTGCCAGCAGGGACGGACAGTTGAATCAGCCCCAGCATTTT.